These 23 T cell receptor beta chains originate from one sample sequenced in a study of T cell responses to AZD1222 COVID-19 vaccine (dated by TCRdb to the early 2020s). The sample's time point label is to be understood as: baseline before first vaccination. Library prep was done by the immunoSEQ multiplex PCR assay. The table was pulled from immuneACCESS by TCRdb, which kept in-frame rearrangements only. Such tables lose some clones; where checked, under half of the loss comes from unresolved V genes, and the rest has no known cause. In all, the sample holds 140,000 to 150,000 clones, and 80% to 90% of those were seen once. The ten largest account for roughly 1.7% of the sample. The starting material was peripheral blood, obtained on day 0 of AZD1222 vaccination. These receptors came from an adult in good health.

V and J are TRBV24-1 and TRBJ1-5, with a possible D match to TRBD1 (5 bases). Germline CDR1 is KGHDR and CDR2 is SFDVKD. The CDR3 sequence is 14 residues long. Between the trimmed V and J ends, which lost 1 base and 6 bases, there was a span of 9 bases. The CDR3 nucleotides read TGTGCCACCAGTGATTTCAAGGGGAGTCAGCCCCAGCATTTT. It yields the protein CATSDFKGSQPQHF.

This chain uses TRBV6-2 or TRBV6-3 with TRBJ2-5, with 10 bases matching TRBD2. V shed 0 bases, J shed 2 bases, and the junction held 18 bases outside the gene matches. Per the germline V gene, CDR1 is MNHEY and CDR2 is SVGEGT. The CDR3 consists of 21 residues. In DNA, the CDR3 is TGTGCCAGCAGTTACTCTACCGACCCTAGCGGGGGAGCGCGATTTCAAGAGACCCAGTACTTC. It is translated as CASSYSTDPSGGARFQETQYF.

The rearrangement uses TRBV19 and TRBJ2-1, with 8 bases aligning to TRBD1. CDR1 is LNHDA and CDR2 is SQIVND in the germline V gene (reference sequence). CDR3 length equals 14 residues. Unmatched junction bases numbered 5, after V lost 3 bases and J lost 7 bases. CDR3 residues: CASSMGQVGNEQFF. As DNA, the CDR3 is TGTGCCAGTAGTATGGGACAGGTGGGTAATGAGCAGTTCTTC.

The V call is TRBV3-1 (or the pseudogene TRBV3-2), the J call TRBJ1-1; unclear D gene. V lost 1 base and J lost 0, with 6 bases in between. The CDR3 sequence is 14 residues long. Per germline, CDR1 LGHDT and CDR2 YNNKEL (reference sequence). CDR3 in DNA: TGTGCCAGCAGCCAAGTTGGGTTGAACACTGAAGCTTTCTTT. This codes for CASSQVGLNTEAFF.

Written as DNA, the CDR3 is TGTGCCAGCAGGCAGCGGAGCTCTGGAAACACCATATATTTT. It is translated as CASRQRSSGNTIYF. The rearrangement uses TRBV4-2 and TRBJ1-3, with unresolved D. Germline V gene sequence: CDR1 LGHNA, CDR2 YNFKEQ. V was trimmed by 6 bases and J by 0 bases, leaving 9 bases between them. CDR3 length equals 14 residues.

This clone has just a few counts. Here the CDR3 reads CASSENRNTEAFF. For the CDR3, the DNA is TGTGCCAGCAGTGAAAACCGGAACACTGAAGCTTTCTTT. The V call is TRBV2, the J call TRBJ1-1; D ambiguous. This CDR3 has 13 amino acids. From germline, CDR1 is SNHLY and CDR2 FYNNEI. Trimming shortened V by 2 bases and J by 1 base, and 5 bases separated the two germline ends.

The chain recombines TRBV15 with TRBJ1-1; the D is unclear. The V and J ends lost 1 base and 11 bases respectively, with 20 bases between them. CDR1 LNHNV and CDR2 YYDKDF come from the germline V gene (reference sequence). CDR3 length: 15 residues. CDR3 bases: TGTGCCACCAGCAGAGTTCGGGCGGACCCGGGTATCGCTTTCTTT. This translates into CATSRVRADPGIAFF.

The chain links TRBV11-2 to TRBJ1-3; D not certain. This CDR3 comprises 14 residues. The V end was cut by 3 bases, the J end by 0 bases, with 6 bases between. The germline V gene encodes CDR1 SGHAT and CDR2 FQNNGV. CDR3 in amino acids: CASSFKSSGNTIYF. The CDR3 DNA sequence: TGTGCCAGCAGCTTCAAGAGCTCTGGAAACACCATATATTTT.

The chain links TRBV3-1 (or the pseudogene TRBV3-2) to TRBJ2-1; D possibly corresponds to TRBD2 (6 bases). The CDR3 is made up of 16 amino acids. Between the trimmed V and J ends, which lost 0 bases and 7 bases, there was a span of 16 bases. The V gene's germline CDR1 is LGHDT and CDR2 YNNKEL (reference sequence). CDR3 sequence (DNA): TGTGCCAGCAGCCAAGATCCCCGGGAGTGGAGTAATGAGCAGTTCTTC. It codes for CASSQDPREWSNEQFF.

V is TRBV18 and J is TRBJ1-3, with 8 positions matching TRBD1. The length of the CDR3 is 14 residues. With 5 bases clipped from V and 4 bases from J, the junction kept 4 bases outside the gene matches. Germline CDR1 reads KGHSH; CDR2 reads LQKENI. The CDR3 reads CASSGTGGGNTIYF. CDR3 sequence (DNA): TGTGCCAGCTCAGGGACAGGCGGCGGAAACACCATATATTTT.

The chain carries TRBV5-5 and TRBJ1-5, with D perhaps TRBD1 (5 bases). Per germline, CDR1 SGHKS and CDR2 YYEKEE (reference sequence). The V gene lost 0 bases and the J gene lost 9 bases, with 10 bases spanning the gap. This CDR3 comprises 13 residues. Written as DNA, the CDR3 is TGTGCCAGCAGCTTGGAGTGGGGGGGGCCCCAGCATTTT. Translated, it gives CASSLEWGGPQHF. Looking up the rest from reference TRBV5-5 and TRBJ1-5 gives the full variable domain: DAGVTQSPTHLIKTRGQQVTLRCSPISGHKSVSWYQQVLGQGPQFIFQYYEKEERGRGNFPDRFSARQFPNYSSELNVNALLLGDSALYLCASSLEWGGPQHFGDGTRLSIL.

The chain links TRBV19 to TRBJ1-4; no firm D call. CDR1 LNHDA and CDR2 SQIVND come from the germline V gene (reference sequence). The CDR3 is made up of 16 amino acids. V lost 3 bases, J lost 0 bases, and 11 bases lay in between. The CDR3 sequence: CASSIGLFATNEKLFF. CDR3 coding DNA: TGTGCCAGTAGTATCGGCCTTTTTGCAACTAATGAAAAACTGTTTTTT.

This sequence joins TRBV6-6 and TRBJ2-3, with 11 positions matching TRBD2. The CDR3 contains 16 residues. V shed 5 bases and J 6 bases; nucleotides not matched to a gene: 10. Germline loops: CDR1 MNHNY, CDR2 SVGAGI (reference sequence). DNA of the CDR3: TGTGCCAGCAGTCCCCTTAGCGGGGGGGCCCTGGATACGCAGTATTTT. Protein: CASSPLSGGALDTQYF.

This sequence joins TRBV27 and TRBJ2-1; 9 bases line up with TRBD2. The germline V gene encodes CDR1 MNHEY and CDR2 SMNVEV (reference sequence). CDR3 length: 18 residues. The J segment lost 1 base and the V segment lost 5 bases, leaving 12 bases of the junction unmatched. The CDR3 DNA reads as TGTGCCAGCAGTCGGCGGGGGGGGCTCGAGAGTTCCTACAATGAGCAGTTCTTC. Its translation is CASSRRGGLESSYNEQFF.

The chain uses TRBV5-6 and TRBJ2-6; perhaps TRBD1 as D (6 bases). The CDR3 is 14 amino acids. V lost 8 bases, J lost 2 bases, and 11 bases lay in between. Germline V gene data show CDR1 as SGHDT and CDR2 as YYEEEE. Written as DNA, the CDR3 is TGTGCCAGAAACAGGGTTCCTGGGGCCAACGTCCTGACTTTC. Residues: CARNRVPGANVLTF. The whole variable domain, remainder taken from reference TRBV5-6 and TRBJ2-6, is DAGVTQSPTHLIKTRGQQVTLRCSPKSGHDTVSWYQQALGQGPQFIFQYYEEEERQRGNFPDRFSGHQFPNYSSELNVNALLLGDSALYLCARNRVPGANVLTFGAGSRLTVL.

The chain links TRBV7-3 to TRBJ2-1, with 7 bases identical to TRBD1. The V and J ends lost 6 bases and 6 bases, in that order; junction bases with no gene match: 11. The CDR3 covers 15 residues. The germline V gene encodes CDR1 SGHTA and CDR2 FQGTGA. As DNA, the CDR3 is TGTGCCAGCAGTCTACAGGGGCAAACCCCCAATGAGCAGTTCTTC. Translation: CASSLQGQTPNEQFF.

V usage is TRBV6-1 and J usage is TRBJ2-6, with 7 bases aligning to TRBD1. Germline loops: CDR1 MNHNS, CDR2 SASEGT. This CDR3 region has 16 residues. The ends lost 0 bases at V and 2 bases at J; junction bases unmatched: 1. CDR3 DNA: TGTGCCAGCAGTGAAGCGGGACAGACTGGGGCCAACGTCCTGACTTTC. It is translated as CASSEAGQTGANVLTF.

The chain employs TRBV7-5 and TRBJ1-1. TRBV7-5 is listed as a pseudogene. This CDR3 contains 15 residues. CDR3 sequence reads: CVRSLTYGMNTEAFF. DNA for the CDR3: TGTGTCAGAAGCTTAACGTACGGCATGAACACTGAAGCTTTCTTT.

DNA of the CDR3: TGTGCCAGCAGCCCAGGGGGCGTCAAAAACATTCAGTACTTC. Its protein product is CASSPGGVKNIQYF. V gene TRBV7-2 combines with J gene TRBJ2-4, with 8 nucleotides matching TRBD1. Germline loops: CDR1 SGHTA, CDR2 FQGNSA. V lost 5 bases, J lost 3 bases, and 3 bases stayed unmatched. The CDR3 is 14 amino acids.

Only one count was recorded for this clone. The rearrangement joins TRBV29-1 to TRBJ2-1, with 8 positions matching TRBD1. The CDR3 spans 17 residues. Trimming at V came to 0 bases and at J to 2 bases, leaving 9 bases not matched to a gene. CDR1 is SQVTM, CDR2 ANQGSEA, per germline. The CDR3 region has the DNA TGCAGCGTTGAAGATCAGGGAGACAGGGGTCCCTACAATGAGCAGTTCTTC. This codes for CSVEDQGDRGPYNEQFF.

This chain uses TRBV5-1 with TRBJ2-7, with D maybe TRBD1 (5 bases). V lost 0 bases to trimming and J lost 4 bases, with 11 bases between them. Germline CDR1 is SGHRS and CDR2 is YFSETQ. The CDR3 sequence is 14 residues long. The CDR3 reads CASSLEDKFYEQYF. The DNA for the CDR3 is TGCGCCAGCAGCTTGGAGGACAAATTTTACGAGCAGTACTTC.

This chain uses TRBV4-2 with TRBJ2-7; a weak D match, TRBD2 (6 bases). The CDR3 loop spans 17 amino acids. The germline V gene encodes CDR1 LGHNA and CDR2 YNFKEQ. Trimming took 0 bases from V and 1 from J, leaving 16 bases between them. CDR3 loop: CASSQEGRTQGSYEQYF. For the CDR3, the DNA is TGTGCCAGCAGCCAAGAGGGGAGGACTCAGGGTTCCTACGAGCAGTACTTC.

The genes are TRBV19 and TRBJ1-5; a weak D match, TRBD1 (5 bases). Germline values: CDR1 LNHDA, CDR2 SQIVND (reference sequence). The ends were cut back, 5 bases at V and 3 bases at J, with 14 bases in the middle. The CDR3 has 15 amino acids. The CDR3 reads CASSPWGVDNQPQHF. In nucleotides, the CDR3 is TGTGCCAGTAGTCCCTGGGGGGTTGACAATCAGCCCCAGCATTTT.